Shown below are 19 T cell receptor beta chains from a single sample sequenced in a study of vaccination effects on CD4 cells after COVID-19 (dated by TCRdb to between 2021 and 2023). Libraries were built with the immunoSEQ multiplex PCR assay. The immuneACCESS repertoire file appears here via TCRdb, limited to in-frame rearrangements. These files lack a portion of the clones; in checked studies, under half of the deficit traces to unresolved V genes, and the cause of the others is not known. This sample has tens of thousands of clones in its table, and approximately 73% of those were observed once. The ten most abundant clones make up 2% to 3% of the sample. Which antigens these TCRs recognize remains unknown. After approximately eleven days of culture, CD4+ T cells were isolated with the EasySep CD4+ T cell isolation kit. Each participant received two doses of an mRNA SARS-CoV-2 vaccine, either BNT162b2 or mRNA-1273.

The sample here was CD4+ T cells from PBMCs cultured without peptide, taken after COVID-19 vaccination. The receptors derive from a human donor who received a COVID-19 vaccine.

The chain has TRBV30 and TRBJ2-2, with D tentatively TRBD2 (5 bases). Trimming removed 3 bases from V and 2 bases from J, with 13 bases in between. The CDR3 has 15 amino acids. Germline CDR1 is GTSNPN and CDR2 is SVGIG (reference sequence). The CDR3: CAWRKRTDNTGELFF. CDR3 coding DNA: TGTGCCTGGAGGAAGCGGACGGATAACACCGGGGAGCTGTTTTTT.

CDR3 nucleotide sequence: TGTGCCAGCAGCTCAACTGGGACGGGCTACGAGCAGTACGTC. Protein product: CASSSTGTGYEQYV. The chain joins TRBV5-8 to TRBJ2-7; D is perhaps TRBD1 or TRBD2 (5 bases each). The CDR3 contains 14 residues. With 3 bases removed from V and 3 bases from J, the gap between germline ends came to 13 bases. CDR1 and CDR2 from the germline V gene are SGHTS and YDEGEE.

The V gene is TRBV6-5, the J gene TRBJ1-5; no clear D. CDR3 length: 15 amino acids. Trimming took 5 bases from V and 2 from J, leaving 13 bases between them. CDR1 and CDR2 (germline): MNHEY, SVGAGI. DNA for the CDR3: TGTGCCAGCAGTCAAAGGGAGGTCGGCAATCAGCCCCAGCATTTT. Its protein is CASSQREVGNQPQHF.

The V and J genes are TRBV10-1 and TRBJ2-3; a weak D match, TRBD1 (5 bases). Trimming left V 4 bases short and J 0 bases short, with 14 bases between. CDR3 size: 16 residues. Germline V gene lookup returns CDR1 WNHNN and CDR2 SYGVQD (reference sequence). Here the CDR3 reads CASSAQRGRSTDTQYF. The CDR3 DNA follows: TGCGCCAGCAGTGCACAAAGGGGTCGGAGCACAGATACGCAGTATTTT.

Only a few counts were recorded for this clone. The CDR3 DNA follows: TGCGCCAGCAGTCCTTTCAGGAGGGACATTCAGTACTTC. This translates into CASSPFRRDIQYF. J is TRBJ2-4 and V is TRBV10-1; D might be TRBD2 (6 bases). This CDR3 is built from 13 residues. The V end lost 5 bases, the J end lost 8 bases, and 13 bases lay between the germline ends. CDR1 is WNHNN and CDR2 is SYGVQD in the germline V gene (reference sequence).

V gene TRBV12-2 combines with J gene TRBJ2-7; the listed D gene, TRBD1, was not tested against the DNA. TRBV12-2 has pseudogene status. This CDR3 has 15 amino acids. CDR3 nucleotides: TGTGCAAGTCGCTTATTGCCGAGCAGGGGCGACGAGCAGTACGTC. As protein: CASRLLPSRGDEQYV.

This clone was seen only once. The chain couples TRBV18 to TRBJ2-3; the D is unclear. Germline V gene data show CDR1 as KGHSH and CDR2 as LQKENI. CDR3 size: 11 residues. Trimming took 2 bases from V and 5 from J, leaving 2 bases between them. Here the CDR3 reads CASSPGDTQYF. For the CDR3, the DNA is TGTGCCAGCTCACCAGGAGATACGCAGTATTTT.

This clone was seen a single time. The chain couples TRBV19 to TRBJ2-4; TRBD2 might be the D (5 bases). The CDR3 has 15 amino acids. Germline-derived CDR1 and CDR2 are LNHDA and SQIVND (reference sequence). V was cut by 5 bases and J by 0 bases, with 11 bases left in between. This chain's CDR3 is CASSSIGLAKNIQYF. CDR3 DNA: TGTGCCAGTAGTTCCATTGGACTAGCCAAAAACATTCAGTACTTC. Full variable domain (rest looked up from reference TRBV19 and TRBJ2-4): DGGITQSPKYLFRKEGQNVTLSCEQNLNHDAMYWYRQDPGQGLRLIYYSQIVNDFQKGDIAEGYSVSREKKESFPLTVTSAQKNPTAFYLCASSSIGLAKNIQYFGAGTRLSVL.

The sample holds one count of this clone. This rearrangement joins TRBV5-1 to TRBJ2-3; D gene uncertain. From germline, CDR1 is SGHRS and CDR2 YFSETQ. The CDR3 sequence is 12 residues long. Between the trimmed V and J ends, which lost 4 bases and 6 bases, there was a span of 9 bases. CDR3 region: CASSAGFDTQYF. The CDR3 nucleotides read TGCGCCAGCAGCGCCGGGTTTGATACGCAGTATTTT.

This chain uses TRBV6-1 with TRBJ2-3; TRBD1 matches at 8 bases. V shed 0 bases, J shed 0 bases, and the junction held 8 bases outside the gene matches. Germline V gene sequence: CDR1 MNHNS, CDR2 SASEGT. The CDR3 contains 18 residues. CDR3 region: CASSEARGTGSSTDTQYF. For the CDR3, the DNA is TGTGCCAGCAGTGAAGCGCGAGGGACAGGATCTAGCACAGATACGCAGTATTTT.

CDR3 in DNA: TGTGCCTGGAGTGTAACGTGGCAGGGAACTGAAAAACTGTTTTTT. Encoded protein: CAWSVTWQGTEKLFF. The V gene is TRBV30, the J gene TRBJ1-4; tentatively, D is TRBD1 (5 bases). Germline CDR1 reads GTSNPN; CDR2 reads SVGIG (reference sequence). The germline V and J ends were trimmed by 0 bases and 7 bases, with 15 bases remaining between them. CDR3 length: 15 amino acids.

This clone was seen just once. The V gene is TRBV3-1 (or the pseudogene TRBV3-2), the J gene TRBJ2-4, with 7 bases matching TRBD1. Germline V gives CDR1 LGHDT, CDR2 YNNKEL (reference sequence). The CDR3 is 14 amino acids. Unmatched junction bases numbered 7, after V lost 3 bases and J lost 8 bases. The CDR3, as DNA: TGTGCCAGCAGCCAGCGACAGGGTGGGGACATTCAGTACTTC. Protein sequence: CASSQRQGGDIQYF.

This clone was observed a few times. This chain links TRBV7-2 with TRBJ1-1; D is ambiguous. CDR3 length: 14 residues. Germline V gene data show CDR1 as SGHTA and CDR2 as FQGNSA. The ends were cut back, 1 base at V and 4 bases at J, with 10 bases in the middle. CDR3 in DNA: TGTGCCAGCAGCTTAGGTTTACGGGGCACTGAAGCTTTCTTT. It codes for CASSLGLRGTEAFF.

The genes are TRBV15 and TRBJ2-5; TRBD1 aligns across 9 bases. J lost 5 bases, V lost 0 bases, and 7 bases had no gene match. The CDR3 is made up of 16 amino acids. CDR1 LNHNV and CDR2 YYDKDF come from the germline V gene (reference sequence). CDR3 protein: CATSRDRDREGETQYF. CDR3 sequence (DNA): TGTGCCACCAGCAGAGATCGGGACAGGGAGGGGGAGACCCAGTACTTC. Complete variable domain (other parts from reference TRBV15 and TRBJ2-5): DAMVIQNPRYQVTQFGKPVTLSCSQTLNHNVMYWYQQKSSQAPKLLFHYYDKDFNNEADTPDNFQSRRPNTSFCFLDIRSPGLGDTAMYLCATSRDRDREGETQYFGPGTRLLVL.

The chain carries TRBV12-3 or TRBV12-4 and TRBJ2-1; D is perhaps TRBD1 (6 bases). The CDR3 runs 11 residues. Trimming took off 3 bases at V and 9 bases at J, with 6 bases between the two ends. CDR3 sequence reads: CASSFRGEQFF. Written as DNA, the CDR3 is TGTGCCAGCAGTTTCAGGGGTGAGCAGTTCTTC.

This chain uses TRBV6-4 with TRBJ2-1; 11 bases line up with TRBD2. The germline V gene has CDR1 MRHNA and CDR2 SNTAGT. CDR3 size: 15 residues. Trimming cost V 2 bases and J 7 bases; bases outside gene matches: 4. The CDR3 DNA follows: TGTGCCAGCAGTGACAGGTCTAGCGGGGGGAATGAGCAGTTCTTC. Translated: CASSDRSSGGNEQFF.

J is TRBJ2-1 and V is TRBV19, with 10 bases lining up with TRBD1. Germline V gene data show CDR1 as LNHDA and CDR2 as SQIVND (reference sequence). The ends lost 5 bases at V and 6 bases at J; junction bases unmatched: 4. The CDR3 consists of 14 residues. CDR3 bases: TGTGCCAGTAGTCGGGGACAGGGGATCAATGAGCAGTTCTTC. Its translation: CASSRGQGINEQFF.

The V call is TRBV2, the J call TRBJ2-2; D gene ambiguous. CDR1 and CDR2 (germline): SNHLY, FYNNEI. Deletions cut 5 bases from V and 3 bases from J, with 4 bases between. The CDR3 length is 12 residues. This chain's CDR3 is CASSSHTGELFF. The CDR3 bases are TGTGCCAGCAGTAGCCACACCGGGGAGCTGTTTTTT.

The chain combines TRBV4-1 with TRBJ2-2, with D possibly being TRBD2 (5 bases). V lost 2 bases and J lost 4, with 11 bases in between. This CDR3 has 15 amino acids. Germline V gives CDR1 MGHRA, CDR2 YSYEKL. Here the CDR3 reads CASSQRGSITGELFF. The CDR3 DNA follows: TGCGCCAGCAGCCAAAGAGGGTCGATCACCGGGGAGCTGTTTTTT.